This T cell receptor beta chain was found in a study of lymphopenia after photon versus proton radiotherapy. CDR1 and CDR2 from the germline V gene are SGHTA and FQGNSA. V lost 0 bases to trimming and J lost 5 bases, with 13 bases between them. The CDR3 has 15 amino acids. Study results and limitations: Under photons, naive T cells and diversity fell while effector/memory populations rose. After lymphocyte nadir, photon-treated repertoires showed oligoclonal expansion, especially CD8+ Temra. In patients who died, overall survival fell as post-nadir TCR diversity dropped more.

Note on this clone: Its cognate antigen is unknown.

Profiling relied on immunoSEQ multiplex PCR, and the TCRdb table lists in-frame clones only, not all of them. The sample lists approximately 65,000 clones, 80% to 90% occurring once. Sequencing was performed on peripheral blood, taken from a patient treated with proton-based radiotherapy. This clonotype originated in an elderly man with esophageal cancer. The chain is built from TRBV7-2 and TRBJ2-5; TRBD1 might be the D (5 bases). CDR3 amino acids: CASSLAAGLVETQYF. CDR3 DNA sequence: TGTGCCAGCAGCTTAGCGGCAGGGTTAGTGGAGACCCAGTACTTC.